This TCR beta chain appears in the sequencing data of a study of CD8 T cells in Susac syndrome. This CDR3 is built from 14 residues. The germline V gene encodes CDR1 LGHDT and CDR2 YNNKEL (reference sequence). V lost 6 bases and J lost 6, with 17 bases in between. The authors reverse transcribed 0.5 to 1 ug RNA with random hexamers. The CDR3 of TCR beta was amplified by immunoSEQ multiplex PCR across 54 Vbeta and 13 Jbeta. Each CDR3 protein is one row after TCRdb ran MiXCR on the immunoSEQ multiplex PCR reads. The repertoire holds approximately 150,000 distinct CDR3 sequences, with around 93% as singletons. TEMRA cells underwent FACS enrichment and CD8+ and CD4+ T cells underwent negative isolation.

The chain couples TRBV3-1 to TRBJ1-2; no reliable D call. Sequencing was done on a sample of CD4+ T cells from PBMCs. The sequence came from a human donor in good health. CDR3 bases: TGTGCCAGCAGGCCTCGGGTTTCGGGTGATGGCTACACCTTC. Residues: CASRPRVSGDGYTF. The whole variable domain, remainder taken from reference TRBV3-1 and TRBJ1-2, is DTAVSQTPKYLVTQMGNDKSIKCEQNLGHDTMYWYKQDSKKFLKIMFSYNNKELIINETVPNRFSPKSPDKAHLNLHINSLELGDSAVYFCASRPRVSGDGYTFGSGTRLTVV.